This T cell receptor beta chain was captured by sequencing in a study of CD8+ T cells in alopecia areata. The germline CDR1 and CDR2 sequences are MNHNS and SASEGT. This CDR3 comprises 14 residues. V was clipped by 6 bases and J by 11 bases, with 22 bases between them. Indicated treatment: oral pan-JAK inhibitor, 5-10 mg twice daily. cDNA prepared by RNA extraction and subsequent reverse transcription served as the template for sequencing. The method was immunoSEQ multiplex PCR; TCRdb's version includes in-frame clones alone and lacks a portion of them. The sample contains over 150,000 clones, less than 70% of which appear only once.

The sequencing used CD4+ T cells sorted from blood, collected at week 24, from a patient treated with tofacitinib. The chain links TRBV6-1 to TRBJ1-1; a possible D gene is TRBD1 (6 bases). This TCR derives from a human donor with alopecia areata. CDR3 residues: CASRDTGSRRYAFF. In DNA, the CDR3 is TGTGCCAGCAGGGACACAGGGTCACGACGGTATGCTTTCTTT.